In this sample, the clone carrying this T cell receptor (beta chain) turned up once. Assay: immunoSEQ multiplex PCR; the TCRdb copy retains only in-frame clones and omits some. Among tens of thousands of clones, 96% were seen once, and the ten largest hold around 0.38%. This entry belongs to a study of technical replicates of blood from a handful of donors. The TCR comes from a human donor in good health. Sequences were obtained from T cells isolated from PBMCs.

CDR3 sequence (DNA): TGTGCCAGCAGCTATGGGACAGGAACCCCCAATGAGCAGTTCTTC. Its translation: CASSYGTGTPNEQFF. The chain has TRBV7-3 and TRBJ2-1, with TRBD1 identical over 8 bases. There are 15 residues in the CDR3. Losses at the gene ends were 4 bases for V and 6 bases for J; bases not matched to a gene: 8. The germline V gene encodes CDR1 SGHTA and CDR2 FQGTGA. Combining the CDR3 with reference TRBV7-3 and TRBJ2-1 gives the whole variable domain GAGVSQTPSNKVTEKGKYVELRCDPISGHTALYWYRQSLGQGPEFLIYFQGTGAADDSGLPNDRFFAVRPEGSVSTLKIQRTERGDSAVYLCASSYGTGTPNEQFFGPGTRLTVL.